These 2 T cell receptor beta chains were all obtained from the same sample, sequenced in a study of long-term antiretroviral therapy in people with HIV. Investigators performed immunoSEQ version v3.0 at survey level. This table comes from immunoSEQ multiplex PCR, and its TCRdb copy is limited to in-frame clones, with some not included. The sample holds tens of thousands of clones, around 82% seen once. The starting material was unsorted PBMCs, obtained 2.9 years after starting antiretroviral therapy. The receptors derive from a woman aged 25 to 39 with HIV.

This clone appeared a few times. V gene TRBV15 combines with J gene TRBJ2-7; tentative D call: TRBD1 (6 bases). Trimming left V 5 bases short and J 4 bases short, with 9 bases between. CDR1 LNHNV and CDR2 YYDKDF come from the germline V gene (reference sequence). The CDR3 is 12 residues long. CDR3 loop: CATSGQKYEQYF. The CDR3 nucleotides read TGTGCCACCAGCGGACAGAAGTACGAGCAGTACTTC.

The genes are TRBV12-5 and TRBJ1-2; D may be TRBD1 (5 bases). This CDR3 spans 18 amino acids. Per the germline V gene, CDR1 is LGHNT and CDR2 is FRNRAP. V was clipped by 2 bases and J by 0 bases, with 19 bases between them. The CDR3 loop is CASGLITGTGVANYGYTF. In DNA form, the CDR3 reads TGTGCTAGTGGTTTGATAACCGGGACGGGGGTAGCTAACTATGGCTACACCTTC. Based on the CDR3 plus reference TRBV12-5 and TRBJ1-2, the full variable domain is DARVTQTPRHKVTEMGQEVTMRCQPILGHNTVFWYRQTMMQGLELLAYFRNRAPLDDSGMPKDRFSAEMPDATLATLKIQPSEPRDSAVYFCASGLITGTGVANYGYTFGSGTRLTVV.